Below, 17 T cell receptor beta chains from the same sample are listed, as sequenced in a study of early T cells in non-severe SARS-CoV-2 infection. TCRdb re-called the 5' RACE reads with MiXCR, one entry per CDR3 protein. This table has 120,000 or so distinct CDR3 sequences, roughly an eighth appearing once. The sequenced sample was whole blood, obtained at baseline. All receptors come from an adult who was a healthcare worker with PCR-confirmed SARS-CoV-2 infection or an uninfected control (not recorded which).

The V and J genes are TRBV29-1 and TRBJ2-1; 9 nucleotides agree with TRBD2. V was clipped by 2 bases and J by 3 bases; unmatched bases: 5. This CDR3 has 15 amino acids. In germline, CDR1 is SQVTM, CDR2 ANQGSEA. CDR3 sequence reads: CSVELDSGSYNEQFF. CDR3 in DNA: TGCAGCGTTGAACTGGATAGCGGGAGCTACAATGAGCAGTTCTTC.

The chain carries TRBV28 and TRBJ2-3; a possible D gene is TRBD2 (6 bases). This CDR3 contains 15 residues. Trimming cost V 5 bases and J 9 bases, with 21 bases left between them. Germline loops: CDR1 MDHEN, CDR2 SYDVKM. CDR3 loop: CASSTSPGLRPTQYF. For the CDR3, the DNA is TGTGCCAGCAGTACATCCCCGGGACTCCGACCAACGCAGTATTTT.

This chain joins TRBV29-1 and TRBJ2-3, with TRBD2 as a possible D gene (5 bases). This CDR3 has 12 amino acids. The V end was cut by 8 bases, the J end by 7 bases, with 16 bases between. Germline CDR1 and CDR2: SQVTM and ANQGSEA. In nucleotides, the CDR3 is TGCAGCTGGGCGGGCGGGTCGAATACGCAGTATTTT. Its protein is CSWAGGSNTQYF.

The CDR3 here is CASSVMGEPIYEQYF. The CDR3 DNA reads TGTGCCAGCAGCGTAATGGGGGAACCCATCTACGAGCAGTACTTC. The rearrangement joins TRBV9 to TRBJ2-7; possibly TRBD1 or TRBD2 for D (5 bases each). The length of the CDR3 is 15 residues. CDR1 SGDLS and CDR2 YYNGEE come from the germline V gene. Trimming shortened V by 1 base and J by 3 bases, and 14 bases separated the two germline ends.

The chain employs TRBV20-1 and TRBJ1-1; TRBD1 aligns across 7 bases. CDR3 length: 11 amino acids. CDR1 is DFQATT and CDR2 is SNEGSKA in the germline V gene (reference sequence). The junction had 4 bases not matched to a gene; V was cut back by 4 bases and J by 8 bases. CDR3 in amino acids: CSAKDRREAFF. The DNA for the CDR3 is TGCAGTGCTAAGGACAGGCGCGAAGCTTTCTTT.

This clonotype was seen more than once but under ten times. V and J are TRBV27 and TRBJ1-2; a weak D match, TRBD1 (6 bases). This CDR3 is built from 14 residues. The V end was cut by 4 bases, the J end by 6 bases, with 15 bases between. Germline V CDR1 and CDR2: MNHEY, SMNVEV (reference sequence). This chain's CDR3 is CASSSSGAPDGYTF. DNA of the CDR3: TGTGCCAGCAGTTCGTCAGGGGCCCCCGATGGCTACACCTTC.

This clonotype came up a few times. V usage is TRBV20-1 and J usage is TRBJ2-2; 14 bases map to TRBD2. This CDR3 has 17 residues. Germline assignment: CDR1 DFQATT and CDR2 SNEGSKA (reference sequence). V lost 6 bases to trimming and J lost 6 bases; unmatched junction nucleotides: 12. The CDR3: CSASSWGLAGDPGELFF. DNA of the CDR3: TGCAGTGCGTCAAGCTGGGGACTAGCGGGAGATCCCGGGGAGCTGTTTTTT.

In the case of this clonotype: A read error may be the cause here, since a much bigger clone is one base away. CDR3: CASSLRQGTNIQYF. The CDR3, as DNA: TGCGCCAGCAGCCTCCGACAGGGGACAAACATTCAGTACTTC. The V call is TRBV5-1, the J call TRBJ2-4; 8 bases agree with TRBD1. In germline, CDR1 is SGHRS, CDR2 YFSETQ. Trimming at V came to 4 bases and at J to 6 bases, leaving 6 bases not matched to a gene. This CDR3 region has 14 residues.

The V call is TRBV2, the J call TRBJ1-1, with TRBD1 as a possible D gene (5 bases). V was clipped by 0 bases and J by 6 bases, with 8 bases between them. The germline CDR1 and CDR2 sequences are SNHLY and FYNNEI. The CDR3 is 13 amino acids. The CDR3 DNA sequence: TGTGCCAGCAGTGAAGCTAGGGGAGCTGAAGCTTTCTTT. It encodes CASSEARGAEAFF.

This clonotype was observed a few times. The V gene is TRBV5-1, the J gene TRBJ1-4; D is possibly TRBD1 (6 bases). This CDR3 comprises 14 residues. Germline assignment: CDR1 SGHRS and CDR2 YFSETQ. Trimming took 0 bases from V and 6 from J, leaving 9 bases between them. The CDR3 protein is CASSLGGGYEKLFF. CDR3 bases: TGCGCCAGCAGCTTGGGAGGGGGTTATGAAAAACTGTTTTTT.

This clonotype has only a few counts. V usage is TRBV6-6 and J usage is TRBJ2-7; 7 positions agree with TRBD1. Per the germline V gene, CDR1 is MNHNY and CDR2 is SVGAGI (reference sequence). J was trimmed by 7 bases and V by 5 bases; bases with no gene match: 5. The length of the CDR3 is 12 residues. The CDR3 spells CASSRQGREQYF. The CDR3 nucleotides are TGTGCCAGCAGTCGACAGGGTAGGGAGCAGTACTTC.

This clonotype was counted between two and nine times. The chain combines TRBV11-1 with TRBJ2-1; D possibly corresponds to TRBD2 (5 bases). The germline V and J ends were trimmed by 6 bases and 9 bases, with 12 bases remaining between them. The CDR3 consists of 12 residues. The germline gives CDR1 SGHAT, CDR2 FQDESV (reference sequence). The CDR3 DNA reads TGTGCCAGCAGTCTCGACGGGGTTGAGCAGTTCTTC. It encodes CASSLDGVEQFF.

This clonotype was seen a handful of times. The chain joins TRBV6-5 to TRBJ2-3; D is unclear. Trimming pared 1 base from V and 4 bases from J, leaving 3 bases between. Germline values: CDR1 MNHEY, CDR2 SVGAGI. This CDR3 contains 12 residues. CDR3 coding DNA: TGTGCCAGCAGTTACTATCCAGATACGCAGTATTTT. This translates into CASSYYPDTQYF.

The chain links TRBV2 to TRBJ1-5, with D perhaps TRBD1 (5 bases). V gave up 1 base and J gave up 9 bases, with 22 bases separating them. This CDR3 contains 17 residues. Germline V gene lookup returns CDR1 SNHLY and CDR2 FYNNEI. The CDR3, as DNA: TGTGCCAGCAGTGAAGAAGATGGGACCCACCCCTATTGGCCCCAGCATTTT. As protein: CASSEEDGTHPYWPQHF. Combining the CDR3 with reference TRBV2 and TRBJ1-5 gives the whole variable domain EPEVTQTPSHQVTQMGQEVILRCVPISNHLYFYWYRQILGQKVEFLVSFYNNEISEKSEIFDDQFSVERPDGSNFTLKIRSTKLEDSAMYFCASSEEDGTHPYWPQHFGDGTRLSIL.

The V and J genes are TRBV24-1 and TRBJ2-7; D possibly matches TRBD1 or TRBD2 (5 bases each). The V gene lost 3 bases and the J gene lost 2 bases, with 16 bases spanning the gap. This CDR3 has 16 residues. Germline V lookup: CDR1 KGHDR, CDR2 SFDVKD. CDR3 coding DNA: TGTGCCACCAGTGATGTTAGCAGGGACCCTACCTACGAGCAGTACTTC. This codes for CATSDVSRDPTYEQYF.

The chain employs TRBV20-1 and TRBJ2-7; D unclear. The germline V gene encodes CDR1 DFQATT and CDR2 SNEGSKA (reference sequence). The V gene lost 3 bases and the J gene lost 5 bases, with 11 bases spanning the gap. The CDR3 is 12 residues long. CDR3 sequence reads: CSASGDRDEQYF. CDR3 nucleotide sequence: TGCAGTGCTAGCGGTGACCGAGACGAGCAGTACTTC.

This clonotype occurred many times. The CDR3 DNA sequence: TGTGCCAGCAGCCGGGGACAGACGATTTATGGCTACACCTTC. Its protein product is CASSRGQTIYGYTF. The J gene is TRBJ1-2, the V gene TRBV27; 7 bases fit TRBD1. Germline V CDR1 and CDR2: MNHEY, SMNVEV (reference sequence). The CDR3 runs to 14 residues. V lost 6 bases, J lost 5 bases, and 9 bases stayed unmatched.